The 2 T cell receptor beta chains below come from one sample, sequenced in a study of blood T cell repertoires in COVID-19. Generated by immunoSEQ multiplex PCR, the TCRdb table keeps only in-frame clones and is missing some. Among nearly 400,000 clones listed, just under 90% were seen once. The specimen was PBMCs or T cells enriched from blood (not recorded which). The receptors originated from a woman in her 30s who had recovered from COVID-19.

V and J are TRBV12-5 and TRBJ1-1; 7 nucleotides match TRBD1. The length of the CDR3 is 13 residues. Germline CDR1 LGHNT, CDR2 FRNRAP. After removal of 9 bases from V and 1 base from J, the junction contained 5 bases not matched to a gene. The CDR3 sequence: CASGRGKNTEAFF. The CDR3 DNA sequence: TGTGCTAGCGGCAGGGGGAAGAACACTGAAGCTTTCTTT.

J is TRBJ1-1 and V is TRBV6-2 or TRBV6-3; 9 nucleotides match TRBD1. CDR1 is MNHEY and CDR2 is SVGEGT in the germline V gene. The CDR3 length is 15 residues. The trim removed 0 bases at V and 10 bases at J, leaving 9 bases unmatched. The CDR3 here is CASSYSLTGGLLAFF. In DNA, the CDR3 is TGTGCCAGCAGTTACTCCCTGACAGGGGGTCTGCTAGCTTTCTTT.